The sample holds a few counts of the clone carrying this T cell receptor (beta chain). Its antigen is unidentified. CDR1 is LGHNA, CDR2 YSLEER, per germline. The J segment lost 3 bases and the V segment lost 0 bases, leaving 7 bases of the junction unmatched. The CDR3 covers 16 residues. In TCRdb, the 5' RACE reads were re-called with MiXCR into one record per CDR3 protein. The repertoire holds 170,000 or so distinct CDR3 sequences, with about 22% as singletons. This record comes from a study of T-cell memory formation after mild COVID-19. Study background: Across donors, TCR clusters were largely donor specific. Study conclusions and caveats: Whether day 37 second-wave clones are SARS-CoV-2-specific was not confirmed. Pre-infection memory harbored some responding clones, suggesting cross-reactive memory joined. Among clones contracting day 15 to 85, CD4/CD8 was balanced, whereas later expanders leaned CD4+.

Sequenced input: PBMCs or a T cell subset sorted from them (not recorded which). The receptor comes from an adult woman who had mild COVID-19 (a few samples of this study predate the infection). Cell type and time point are not known. The chain carries TRBV4-3 and TRBJ2-7, with 8 positions matching TRBD1. The CDR3 DNA sequence: TGCGCCAGCAGCCAAGATCGAGGACAGGGAAGCTACGAGCAGTACTTC. This sequence encodes CASSQDRGQGSYEQYF.